Sequencing of this T cell receptor beta chain was carried out in a study of beta chain features in type 1 diabetes (dated by TCRdb to about 2018). For the study in its entirety: Patients and healthy donors did not differ in mean age, gender distribution, total cell number or subset yield. A total of over 95,000,000 sorted cells were examined across all samples, and RNA yield correlated strongly with the number of cells per subset. Whereas all 30 or so donors provided naive and central memory subsets, regulatory and stem cell-like memory subsets were isolated from just 8 patients and about 8 healthy donors. In the study, TCRB repertoires of sorted circulating CD4+ T cell subsets from recently diagnosed type 1 diabetes patients were compared with those of matched healthy donors. What the authors observed across the whole study: Only small numbers of individuals were included in the HLA sub-analyses, which left unresolved whether HLA type had any influence on TCRB rearrangement. Naive, central memory and regulatory TCRB repertoires appeared to be more similar among patients than among healthy donors. A moderate but significant shortening of TCRB CDR3 length was observed in type 1 diabetes patients in all four CD4+ subsets. At VDJ recombination sites, patients with type 1 diabetes made fewer insertions and deleted more nucleotides, a pattern implying thymic rearrangement abnormalities. Because cDNA was sequenced instead of genomic DNA, activated cells with high expression could be over-represented, although the groups did not differ in activation or CD3 levels. PCR might favor shorter templates, but patient and control samples were amplified and corrected together, so any skew would affect both groups equally.

Note on this clone: Its binding antigen is unknown. No much larger clone is present one base from it, and per-base qualities are unavailable.

Each donor gave one peripheral blood draw, averaging roughly 120 mL, which was collected into heparinised tubes. A BD FACSAria II was used to sort naive, central memory, regulatory and stem cell-like memory CD4+ T cells with a panel that included CD45RO, CCR7, CD25, CD127, CD95 and CD27. Purity was above 98% for every sorted population. PBMCs were isolated right away by Lymphoprep density gradient centrifugation and were stained directly, without culture. So that batch effects would be minimized, each experiment stained and sorted samples in pairs, pairing one healthy donor with one patient. The entire isolated RNA was reverse transcribed using the High Capacity cDNA Reverse Transcription Kit, and thus expressed TCRB transcripts were sequenced. Deep immunoSEQ sequencing was performed on naive, central memory and regulatory T cell samples, with an average of roughly 4 million total reads per sample. Sorted cells were lysed in RLT buffer and RNA was extracted with DNase-treated RNeasy Micro or Mini kits, depending on cell number. Each cell subset was processed separately to prevent cross-contamination, with patient and healthy donor samples processed together. The immunoSEQ multiplex PCR was used to amplify TCRB sequences from cDNA, generating 87-bp fragments that spanned the CDR3 region. Sequencing of the amplicons was performed on the Illumina HiSeq platform. The original pipeline was this. Synthetic template baselines were used to correct PCR bias computationally, reads within Hamming distance 2 were collapsed, and singletons that could not be merged were discarded. By aligning reads against IMGT, V, D and J genes, CDR3 length, and insertions or deletions at six rearrangement sites were assigned. Within each subset, clonotype counts were normalized to sorted cell number, after which true diversity and Gini coefficients were computed with the tcR R package. Repertoire sharing was quantified using the overlap coefficient calculated on TCRB nucleotide sequences. As stored in TCRdb, this immuneACCESS dataset retains in-frame rearrangements with V and J assigned. A fraction of the clones does not appear; measured against another copy, unresolved V genes explain less than half of the discrepancy, and the remainder lacks a known reason. That table is the source of V, J and clone size, and D and trimming were worked out from the DNA. The sample yields roughly 100,000 clones; 25% to 35% were counted once. The ten largest make up approximately 0.5% of the sample.

Compared with germline, V lacks 4 bases and J lacks 1 base; bases without a gene match: 3. The germline V gene gives CDR1 as SGHTA and CDR2 as FQGNSA. The CDR3 runs 14 residues from the cysteine to the phenylalanine. Only CDR3 DNA remains: 42 bases, in frame from the first base. The sequence derives from a woman under 30 with type 1 diabetes. The chain is made from TRBV7-2 and TRBJ2-5; 7 nucleotides in the junction match TRBD1. Sequences were obtained from central memory CD4+ T cells from blood. The DNA reads TGTGCCAGCAGCTCCGGACAGGCCCAAGAGACCCAGTACTTC. The encoded protein is CASSSGQAQETQYF.